This T cell receptor (beta chain) was identified in a study of blood T cells in healthy people across ages. This CDR3 region has 11 residues. Germline V gives CDR1 SGHTA, CDR2 FQGNSA. V was pared by 6 bases and J by 7 bases, with 7 bases between. It was with a sample-barcoded 5' primer and a J-beta primer mix that a second PCR of roughly 6 to 12 cycles was run. Using its own MiXCR run on the 5' RACE reads, TCRdb lists one record per CDR3 protein. This table holds around 280,000 distinct CDR3 sequences, roughly 27% found once. The receptor was derived from a woman between 70 and 85 years old in good health. The chain combines TRBV7-2 with TRBJ2-1; no clear D gene. The sequenced material came from blood. CDR3 in amino acids: CASSGSNEQFF. Written as DNA, the CDR3 is TGTGCCAGCAGTGGGTCAAATGAGCAGTTCTTC.